Listed below are T cell receptor beta chains from one sample, sequenced in a study of T-cell reconstitution after alpha-beta-depleted transplantation in children. From the PCR reads, TCRdb called clonotypes with MiXCR, one entry per CDR3 protein. The sample comprises a few hundred thousand distinct CDR3 sequences, roughly a tenth of which are singletons, and roughly 5.1% rests with the top ten. This sample comprised PBMCs from the stem cell graft donor, obtained from the stem cell graft. The receptors originated from a human donor who donated a stem cell graft to a child with acute myeloid leukemia. Both conserved end residues are part of each CDR3. A D gene is named only where the DNA matches it firmly. Rows may omit the clone size; those that give it use once, few, many or a size class.

TRBD1 | TRBJ2-1 | - | TRBV5-5 | CASRRQGAGNEQFF | TGTGCCAGCAGGAGACAGGGGGCAGGCAATGAGCAGTTCTTC
- | TRBJ1-1 | - | TRBV7-8 | CASSPVGPGTEAFF | TGTGCCAGCAGCCCCGTCGGCCCGGGCACTGAAGCTTTCTTT
TRBD2 | TRBJ2-3 | - | TRBV12-3/TRBV12-4 | CASTRLAGEYTQYF | TGTGCCAGCACCAGACTAGCGGGAGAATATACGCAGTATTTT
- | TRBJ1-5 | few | TRBV20-1 | CSASERGIQPQHF | TGCAGTGCTAGCGAAAGGGGTATTCAGCCCCAGCATTTT
TRBD2 | TRBJ2-1 | - | TRBV20-1 | CSAKDLEREDNEQFF | TGCAGTGCGAAGGACCTCGAGCGGGAAGACAATGAGCAGTTCTTC
TRBD2 | TRBJ2-2 | few | TRBV6-2/TRBV6-3 | CASRRLAGGELFF | TGTGCCAGCAGGCGACTAGCGGGCGGGGAGCTGTTTTTT
TRBD1 | TRBJ1-6 | few | TRBV25-1 | CASSKSGGAKINSPLHF | TGTGCCAGCAGTAAATCAGGGGGCGCGAAAATTAATTCACCCCTCCACTTT
TRBD2 | TRBJ2-7 | many | TRBV2 | CASSVAGSYEQYF | TGTGCCAGCAGCGTAGCGGGTTCCTACGAGCAGTACTTC
- | TRBJ2-2 | - | TRBV3-1 | CASSQGSKPNTGELFF | TGTGCCAGCAGCCAAGGCTCGAAGCCGAACACCGGGGAGCTGTTTTTT
TRBD2 | TRBJ2-1 | few | TRBV12-3/TRBV12-4 | CASGTSGRQFF | TGTGCCAGCGGAACTAGCGGGAGGCAGTTCTTC
- | TRBJ2-5 | - | TRBV5-1 | CASSRWGPETQYF | TGCGCCAGCAGCCGGTGGGGACCAGAGACCCAGTACTTC
- | TRBJ1-4 | few | TRBV7-2 | CASMRGNEKLFF | TGTGCCAGCATGCGGGGGAATGAAAAACTGTTTTTT
TRBD2 | TRBJ2-1 | - | TRBV13 | CASSWGLEESSYNEQFF | TGTGCCAGCAGCTGGGGACTAGAGGAGAGCTCCTACAATGAGCAGTTCTTC
- | TRBJ2-3 | few | TRBV7-2 | CASSLSFGADTQYF | TGTGCCAGCAGCTTATCCTTCGGGGCAGATACGCAGTATTTT
- | TRBJ1-2 | few | TRBV7-2 | CASSLEATGRLYGYTF | TGTGCCAGCAGCTTAGAGGCGACAGGACGCCTCTATGGCTACACCTTC
TRBD1 | TRBJ2-2 | - | TRBV5-1 | CASSTGQAPGELFF | TGCGCCAGCAGCACAGGACAGGCCCCCGGGGAGCTGTTTTTT
TRBD2 | TRBJ2-3 | - | TRBV9 | CASSDTRGRPMGADTQYF | TGTGCCAGCAGCGACACCCGCGGGAGGCCAATGGGGGCAGATACGCAGTATTTT
- | TRBJ2-1 | many | TRBV4-3 | CASSLEGGGNEQFF | TGCGCCAGCAGCCTAGAGGGGGGGGGCAATGAGCAGTTCTTC
- | TRBJ1-3 | many | TRBV7-2 | CASSFYPVSGNTIYF | TGTGCCAGCAGCTTTTACCCTGTCTCTGGAAACACCATATATTTT
TRBD2 | TRBJ2-7 | - | TRBV5-1 | CASSGRLAGEIHYEQYF | TGCGCCAGCAGCGGCCGACTAGCGGGAGAGATTCACTACGAGCAGTACTTC
- | TRBJ1-5 | - | TRBV29-1 | CSVADSHQPQHF | TGCAGCGTCGCGGACAGCCATCAGCCCCAGCATTTT
- | TRBJ1-4 | - | TRBV7-6 | CASSPGGQVNEKLFF | TGTGCCAGCAGTCCTGGTGGGCAAGTTAATGAAAAACTGTTTTTT
TRBD2 | TRBJ2-7 | - | TRBV20-1 | CSAKVAGGPYEQYF | TGCAGTGCTAAGGTAGCGGGAGGGCCGTACGAGCAGTACTTC
- | TRBJ1-3 | few | TRBV25-1 | CASSELQNSGNTIYF | TGTGCCAGCAGTGAATTACAGAACTCTGGAAACACCATATATTTT
TRBD1 | TRBJ1-4 | many | TRBV5-1 | CASSPSGQGERFNEKLFF | TGCGCCAGCAGCCCCTCGGGACAGGGGGAGAGGTTTAATGAAAAACTGTTTTTT
TRBD2 | TRBJ2-5 | - | TRBV20-1 | CSAGLAGNQETQYF | TGCAGTGCGGGATTAGCGGGGAACCAAGAGACCCAGTACTTC
TRBD2 | TRBJ2-1 | few | TRBV7-8 | CASTNPGTREEEQFF | TGTGCCAGCACCAATCCCGGGACTAGAGAGGAGGAGCAGTTCTTC
TRBD1 | TRBJ2-5 | few | TRBV6-5 | CASSYSVQGVKTQYF | TGTGCCAGCAGTTACTCGGTACAGGGGGTAAAGACCCAGTACTTC
- | TRBJ1-6 | few | TRBV12-3/TRBV12-4 | CASSLGRENSPLHF | TGTGCCAGCAGTTTAGGCAGGGAGAATTCACCCCTCCACTTT
TRBD1 | TRBJ2-3 | - | TRBV5-1 | CASSAETGLSTDMQYF | TGCGCCAGCAGCGCCGAGACAGGGCTTAGCACAGATATGCAGTATTTT
- | TRBJ2-7 | few | TRBV20-1 | CSARGLTGSHSGEQYF | TGCAGTGCTAGAGGTCTTACCGGGAGCCATTCGGGCGAGCAGTACTTC
TRBD1 | TRBJ1-2 | few | TRBV5-1 | CASSLDTGGYGYTF | TGCGCCAGCAGCTTGGATACAGGGGGATATGGCTACACCTTC
- | TRBJ1-6 | many | TRBV20-1 | CSARDAGYNSPLHF | TGCAGTGCTAGAGACGCAGGGTATAATTCACCCCTCCACTTT
- | TRBJ2-3 | - | TRBV6-5 | CASSYSSPGLKPTDTQYF | TGTGCCAGCAGTTACTCATCTCCAGGTCTCAAGCCCACAGATACGCAGTATTTT
- | TRBJ1-3 | - | TRBV4-2 | CASSQSGGASGNTIYF | TGTGCCAGCAGCCAAAGTGGGGGTGCCTCTGGAAACACCATATATTTT
- | TRBJ2-3 | - | TRBV5-6 | CASSTGLLDTQYF | TGTGCCAGCAGCACGGGACTTCTAGATACGCAGTATTTT
TRBD1 | TRBJ2-1 | - | TRBV29-1 | CSVVNLRGNEQFF | TGCAGCGTTGTGAACCTCAGGGGGAATGAGCAGTTCTTC
TRBD2 | TRBJ2-3 | few | TRBV29-1 | CSVGPSGGQDTQYF | TGCAGCGTTGGACCTAGCGGGGGGCAAGATACGCAGTATTTT
- | TRBJ2-3 | few | TRBV20-1 | CSGGDTDTQYF | TGCAGTGGTGGGGACACAGATACGCAGTATTTT
- | TRBJ2-7 | few | TRBV7-6 | CASGPGETYEQYF | TGTGCCAGCGGCCCGGGAGAAACCTACGAGCAGTACTTC
- | TRBJ1-5 | - | TRBV10-3 | CAISESKQVVLSNQPQHF | TGTGCCATCAGTGAGTCGAAACAGGTTGTTCTTAGCAATCAGCCCCAGCATTTT
- | TRBJ2-7 | few | TRBV18 | CASRQGGHEQYF | TGTGCCAGTCGACAGGGAGGCCACGAGCAGTACTTC
- | TRBJ1-3 | few | TRBV14 | CASSWVSGNTIYF | TGTGCCAGCAGTTGGGTCTCTGGAAACACCATATATTTT
- | TRBJ2-1 | - | TRBV4-1 | CASSQAQYNEQFF | TGCGCCAGCAGCCAAGCACAGTACAATGAGCAGTTCTTC
- | TRBJ1-2 | - | TRBV27 | CASSPKTDSNYGYTF | TGTGCCAGCAGTCCCAAAACAGACAGCAACTATGGCTACACCTTC
TRBD2 | TRBJ2-7 | many | TRBV9 | CASSVAGGPHEQYF | TGTGCCAGCAGCGTAGCGGGAGGGCCGCACGAGCAGTACTTC